The 14 T cell receptor beta chains reported below all come from one sample, sequenced in a study of STAT3 mutations in large granular lymphocyte leukemia. Study outcomes and limitations: In T-cell large granular lymphocyte leukemia, about half of patients showed multiple immunodominant subclonotypes.

No cognate antigen is known for these TCRs. This table comes from immunoSEQ multiplex PCR, and its TCRdb copy is limited to in-frame clones, with some not included. The data show 2,500 to 3,000 clones, with approximately 31% seen just once and about 60% held by the top ten. The sequenced material came from PBMCs. The receptors were gathered from a human donor with T large granular lymphocyte leukemia. Some clones in this sample may be carry-over from other donors' samples.

V usage is TRBV30 and J usage is TRBJ1-4; possible D gene TRBD1, 5 bases. CDR1 and CDR2 (germline): GTSNPN, SVGIG (reference sequence). The CDR3 covers 15 residues. V lost 4 bases and J 2 bases, leaving 14 bases between the germline ends. The CDR3 region is CAWNWQGLTNEKLFF. The CDR3 DNA is TGTGCCTGGAACTGGCAGGGACTTACTAATGAAAAACTGTTTTTT.

This clone was seen a few times. The V gene is TRBV7-9, the J gene TRBJ1-3; maybe TRBD1 (6 bases). Germline CDR1 is SEHNR and CDR2 is FQNEAQ (reference sequence). The V end lost 2 bases, the J end lost 0 bases, and 11 bases lay between the germline ends. The CDR3 totals 16 residues. CDR3 nucleotide sequence: TGTGCCAGCAGCTTAAAGGACAGTATCTCTGGAAACACCATATATTTT. Amino acid sequence: CASSLKDSISGNTIYF. The variable domain in full, completed from reference TRBV7-9 and TRBJ1-3, reads DTGVSQNPRHKITKRGQNVTFRCDPISEHNRLYWYRQTLGQGPEFLTYFQNEAQLEKSRLLSDRFSAERPKGSFSTLEIQRTEQGDSAMYLCASSLKDSISGNTIYFGEGSWLTVV.

The rearrangement uses TRBV7-9 and TRBJ2-7; D unclear. V lost 4 bases, J lost 6 bases, and 13 bases lay in between. Germline-derived CDR1 and CDR2 are SEHNR and FQNEAQ (reference sequence). The CDR3 is 13 residues long. This chain's CDR3 is CASSSGRASEQYF. The DNA of the CDR3 is TGTGCCAGCAGCTCCGGACGGGCAAGCGAGCAGTACTTC.

J is TRBJ2-3 and V is TRBV2; D is unresolved. The length of the CDR3 is 14 residues. The V gene's germline CDR1 is SNHLY and CDR2 FYNNEI. V was trimmed by 4 bases and J by 1 base, leaving 9 bases between them. The CDR3 region has the DNA TGTGCCAGCAGTGGGACCACGGGCACAGATACGCAGTATTTT. Translating gives CASSGTTGTDTQYF.

V usage is TRBV30 and J usage is TRBJ1-6, with no clear D. The CDR3 sequence is 12 residues long. From germline, CDR1 is GTSNPN and CDR2 SVGIG (reference sequence). Trimming took off 4 bases at V and 8 bases at J, with 9 bases between the two ends. CDR3 DNA: TGTGCCTGGACTGTACAGTATTCACCCCTCCACTTT. Its protein product is CAWTVQYSPLHF.

The chain joins TRBV7-2 to TRBJ2-5, with TRBD2 matching 7 bases. The junction had 14 bases not matched to a gene; V was cut back by 5 bases and J by 5 bases. CDR1 is SGHTA, CDR2 FQGNSA, per germline. The CDR3 loop spans 16 amino acids. CDR3 region: CASSAPGSGSRETQYF. DNA of the CDR3: TGTGCCAGCAGCGCCCCGGGTAGCGGGTCCCGTGAGACCCAGTACTTC.

The chain has TRBV4-3 and TRBJ2-7; tentatively, D is TRBD2 (5 bases). Germline V CDR1 and CDR2: LGHNA, YSLEER. This CDR3 has 13 residues. The V end was cut by 1 base, the J end by 4 bases, with 8 bases between. The DNA for the CDR3 is TGCGCCAGCAGCCAAGGGGAGTATTACGAGCAGTACTTC. Translation: CASSQGEYYEQYF.

V and J are TRBV30 and TRBJ1-2; D gene uncertain. Germline lookup yields CDR1 GTSNPN and CDR2 SVGIG (reference sequence). The V end was cut by 0 bases, the J end by 10 bases, with 9 bases between. The CDR3 runs 11 residues. The CDR3 is CAWSVLAHYTF. Here the CDR3 DNA reads TGTGCCTGGAGTGTCTTGGCCCACTACACCTTC.

The rearrangement links TRBV5-1 to TRBJ2-7, with a possible D match to TRBD1 (6 bases). With 5 bases removed from V and 1 base from J, the gap between germline ends came to 10 bases. This CDR3 has 13 amino acids. Germline loops: CDR1 SGHRS, CDR2 YFSETQ. The CDR3 DNA follows: TGCGCCAGCAGATATGGACAGTCCTACGAGCAGTACTTC. This codes for CASRYGQSYEQYF.

This clone has just a few counts. The chain is built from TRBV6-6 and TRBJ1-5; D perhaps matches TRBD1 (6 bases). Germline assignment: CDR1 MNHNY and CDR2 SVGAGI (reference sequence). Trimming left V 4 bases short and J 9 bases short, with 22 bases between. The CDR3 totals 16 residues. CDR3 bases: TGTGCCAGCAGTTCACCGACACAGGGACTCCTAGGGCCCCAGCATTTT. Protein product: CASSSPTQGLLGPQHF.

J is TRBJ2-2 and V is TRBV29-1; D is perhaps TRBD2 (6 bases). This CDR3 region has 13 residues. Germline lookup yields CDR1 SQVTM and CDR2 ANQGSEA. V was pared by 0 bases and J by 5 bases, with 7 bases between. The CDR3 coding sequence is TGCAGCGTTGAAGAGGAGGGGACCGGGGAGCTGTTTTTT. Its translation is CSVEEEGTGELFF.

This clone showed up just a few times. The chain employs TRBV29-1 and TRBJ2-7, with 8 bases matching TRBD1. Trimming took 7 bases from V and 0 from J; bases not matched to a gene: 8. The germline V gene has CDR1 SQVTM and CDR2 ANQGSEA. The CDR3 covers 14 residues. The CDR3 loop reads CSGVGTGSSYEQYF. The CDR3 DNA follows: TGCAGCGGGGTGGGGACAGGTAGCTCCTACGAGCAGTACTTC.

This chain connects TRBV7-2 to TRBJ2-7; D not certain. This CDR3 has 11 amino acids. The V end was cut by 1 base, the J end by 9 bases, with 7 bases between. Germline V gene sequence: CDR1 SGHTA, CDR2 FQGNSA. The CDR3 spells CASSLGPRQYF. The CDR3 region has the DNA TGTGCCAGCAGCTTAGGGCCTCGGCAGTACTTC. The full variable domain, with the rest looked up from reference TRBV7-2 and TRBJ2-7, is GAGVSQSPSNKVTEKGKDVELRCDPISGHTALYWYRQSLGQGLEFLIYFQGNSAPDKSGLPSDRFSAERTGGSVSTLTIQRTQQEDSAVYLCASSLGPRQYFGPGTRLTVT.

V usage is TRBV4-3 and J usage is TRBJ2-1, with D perhaps matching TRBD2 (6 bases). Trimming pared 3 bases from V and 8 bases from J, leaving 26 bases between. The germline V gene has CDR1 LGHNA and CDR2 YSLEER. CDR3 length equals 18 residues. CDR3 bases: TGCGCCAGCAGCCACTCCCTTGTACCGGGAGCCCGGACGGATGAGCAGTTCTTC. Its translation: CASSHSLVPGARTDEQFF.